The 26 T cell receptor beta chains below all came from one sample that was sequenced in a study of PD-L1 blockade in urothelial cancer. Using immunoSEQ multiplex PCR, the repertoire was profiled, and TCRdb retains in-frame clones only, with some absent. The repertoire holds tens of thousands of clones, with 85% to 90% as singletons. Noted time point: peripheral blood 6 weeks after treatment start. Sequenced here: PBMCs, sampled around atezolizumab (anti-PD-L1) treatment. The receptors were gathered from a man aged 55 to 70 with urothelial cancer.

This chain uses TRBV7-9 with TRBJ1-4; D gene unclear. Trimming left V 1 base short and J 4 bases short, with 10 bases between. This CDR3 has 15 residues. Per germline, CDR1 SEHNR and CDR2 FQNEAQ (reference sequence). The CDR3 DNA is TGTGCCAGCAGCTTAGGCGACACTGATAATGAAAAACTGTTTTTT. Translation gives CASSLGDTDNEKLFF. The variable domain in full, with the rest retrieved from reference TRBV7-9 and TRBJ1-4, is DTGVSQNPRHKITKRGQNVTFRCDPISEHNRLYWYRQTLGQGPEFLTYFQNEAQLEKSRLLSDRFSAERPKGSFSTLEIQRTEQGDSAMYLCASSLGDTDNEKLFFGSGTQLSVL.

The chain employs TRBV7-8 and TRBJ2-5; a possible D gene is TRBD2 (5 bases). The CDR3 consists of 15 residues. Germline V CDR1 and CDR2: SGHVS, FQNEAQ. V lost 3 bases and J lost 9, with 20 bases in between. This CDR3 reads CASSLDRAGQAAQYF. The CDR3 nucleotides read TGTGCCAGCAGCTTGGACCGGGCTGGGCAAGCGGCCCAGTACTTC.

The rearrangement joins TRBV2 to TRBJ1-5, with a weak D call TRBD1 (5 bases). Trimming took 6 bases from V and 5 from J, leaving 11 bases between them. Germline V gene data show CDR1 as SNHLY and CDR2 as FYNNEI. The CDR3 runs 13 residues. For the CDR3, the DNA is TGTGCCAGCAGGCTCCGGGGGGATCAGCCCCAGCATTTT. It is translated as CASRLRGDQPQHF. The whole variable domain, filled in from reference TRBV2 and TRBJ1-5, reads EPEVTQTPSHQVTQMGQEVILRCVPISNHLYFYWYRQILGQKVEFLVSFYNNEISEKSEIFDDQFSVERPDGSNFTLKIRSTKLEDSAMYFCASRLRGDQPQHFGDGTRLSIL.

The rearrangement uses TRBV5-1 and TRBJ2-7, with 8 bases identical to TRBD2. The CDR3 totals 15 residues. Per germline, CDR1 SGHRS and CDR2 YFSETQ. With 4 bases clipped from V and 2 bases from J, the junction kept 8 bases outside the gene matches. The CDR3 loop reads CASSVNPGLAYEQYF. In nucleotides, the CDR3 is TGCGCCAGCAGCGTTAATCCGGGACTAGCCTACGAGCAGTACTTC. The complete variable domain, with remaining parts taken from reference TRBV5-1 and TRBJ2-7, reads KAGVTQTPRYLIKTRGQQVTLSCSPISGHRSVSWYQQTPGQGLQFLFEYFSETQRNKGNFPGRFSGRQFSNSRSEMNVSTLELGDSALYLCASSVNPGLAYEQYFGPGTRLTVT.

The sample holds one count of this clone. The genes are TRBV7-2 and TRBJ2-7, with 9 positions matching TRBD2. The CDR3 loop spans 15 amino acids. V was pared by 5 bases and J by 2 bases, with 7 bases of the junction left unmatched. Germline V gene lookup returns CDR1 SGHTA and CDR2 FQGNSA. CDR3 nucleotide sequence: TGTGCCAGCAGCCTCCAGCGGGGGGCCACCTACGAGCAGTACTTC. Translating gives CASSLQRGATYEQYF.

This chain joins TRBV10-1 and TRBJ1-1; TRBD1 aligns across 7 bases. V was pared by 0 bases and J by 1 base, with 2 bases of the junction left unmatched. Per the germline V gene, CDR1 is WNHNN and CDR2 is SYGVQD (reference sequence). There are 15 residues in the CDR3. Written as DNA, the CDR3 is TGCGCCAGCAGTGAGTCCCGACAGGGGAACACTGAAGCTTTCTTT. This encodes CASSESRQGNTEAFF.

The rearrangement uses TRBV15 and TRBJ1-4; tentative D call: TRBD1 (5 bases). This CDR3 is built from 14 residues. The V end lost 4 bases, the J end lost 7 bases, and 13 bases lay between the germline ends. The germline V gene has CDR1 LNHNV and CDR2 YYDKDF (reference sequence). CDR3 bases: TGTGCCACCAGCAAGGGTTCGGGGGTTGAAAAACTGTTTTTT. It translates to CATSKGSGVEKLFF.

The chain combines TRBV9 with TRBJ2-2; weak D call: TRBD2 (5 bases). The CDR3 has 15 residues. Trimming left V 5 bases short and J 2 bases short, with 13 bases between. Looked up from germline, CDR1 is SGDLS and CDR2 is YYNGEE. The CDR3 is CASSTRLANTGELFF. The DNA of the CDR3 is TGTGCCAGCAGTACCCGGCTAGCCAACACCGGGGAGCTGTTTTTT.

The rearrangement links TRBV7-9 to TRBJ2-7, with D maybe TRBD2 (6 bases). The V end lost 5 bases, the J end lost 5 bases, and 19 bases lay between the germline ends. Germline loops: CDR1 SEHNR, CDR2 FQNEAQ (reference sequence). The CDR3 length is 15 residues. The CDR3 is CASSPRDSTTNEQYF. The DNA of the CDR3 is TGTGCCAGCAGCCCGCGGGATTCTACCACGAACGAGCAGTACTTC. Full variable domain (outside the CDR3, taken from reference TRBV7-9 and TRBJ2-7): DTGVSQNPRHKITKRGQNVTFRCDPISEHNRLYWYRQTLGQGPEFLTYFQNEAQLEKSRLLSDRFSAERPKGSFSTLEIQRTEQGDSAMYLCASSPRDSTTNEQYFGPGTRLTVT.

The chain couples TRBV12-5 to TRBJ2-7; 8 bases agree with TRBD1. The length of the CDR3 is 16 residues. Trimming cost V 5 bases and J 3 bases; bases outside gene matches: 12. Germline V CDR1 and CDR2: LGHNT, FRNRAP. In nucleotides, the CDR3 is TGTGCTAGTGGTCTTTTCTCGGGACAGGAGAGCTACGAGCAGTACTTC. This translates into CASGLFSGQESYEQYF.

The gene calls are TRBV10-3 and TRBJ1-1; TRBD1 is a possible D gene (5 bases). Germline assignment: CDR1 ENHRY and CDR2 SYGVKD. The CDR3 sequence is 13 residues long. Trimming took off 10 bases at V and 0 bases at J, with 12 bases between the two ends. The CDR3 DNA reads as TGTGCCACTTTGACAGACCTGAACACTGAAGCTTTCTTT. It yields the protein CATLTDLNTEAFF.

This chain links TRBV5-6 with TRBJ2-1; 8 bases agree with TRBD2. Germline V CDR1 and CDR2: SGHDT, YYEEEE. The ends lost 0 bases at V and 4 bases at J; junction bases unmatched: 3. This CDR3 has 15 residues. CDR3 bases: TGTGCCAGCAGCTTGGAGCGGGGGTCATACAATGAGCAGTTCTTC. Protein product: CASSLERGSYNEQFF.

This rearrangement joins TRBV5-8 to TRBJ2-3, with 10 bases aligning to TRBD2. Unmatched junction bases numbered 8, after V lost 2 bases and J lost 5 bases. The CDR3 extends over 16 amino acids. Germline CDR1 SGHTS, CDR2 YDEGEE. CDR3 sequence (DNA): TGTGCCAGCAGCTTTTATCAGCGGGGGGGCCAAGATACGCAGTATTTT. Protein product: CASSFYQRGGQDTQYF. Looking up the rest from reference TRBV5-8 and TRBJ2-3 gives the full variable domain: EAGVTQSPTHLIKTRGQQATLRCSPISGHTSVYWYQQALGLGLQFLLWYDEGEERNRGNFPPRFSGRQFPNYSSELNVNALELEDSALYLCASSFYQRGGQDTQYFGPGTRLTVL.

The V call is TRBV6-5, the J call TRBJ1-3; 7 nucleotides agree with TRBD1. The CDR3 covers 14 residues. The germline V gene has CDR1 MNHEY and CDR2 SVGAGI. V dropped 6 bases and J dropped 4; count of bases not matched to a gene: 6. CDR3 in amino acids: CASSAGQEGNTIYF. CDR3 sequence (DNA): TGTGCCAGCAGCGCAGGACAGGAGGGAAACACCATATATTTT.

V usage is TRBV14 and J usage is TRBJ2-5; TRBD1 matches 9 bases. The germline gives CDR1 SGHDN, CDR2 FVKESK. V was clipped by 4 bases and J by 5 bases; unmatched bases: 14. The CDR3 is 17 amino acids. The CDR3 coding sequence is TGTGCCAGCAGCCCTTGGGACAGGGAATTTTCCGGGGAGACCCAGTACTTC. It yields the protein CASSPWDREFSGETQYF. Full variable domain (remainder filled in from reference TRBV14 and TRBJ2-5): EAGVTQFPSHSVIEKGQTVTLRCDPISGHDNLYWYRRVMGKEIKFLLHFVKESKQDESGMPNNRFLAERTGGTYSTLKVQPAELEDSGVYFCASSPWDREFSGETQYFGPGTRLLVL.

The gene calls are TRBV28 and TRBJ2-2; the match to TRBD1 covers 9 bases. This CDR3 is built from 17 residues. Germline loops: CDR1 MDHEN, CDR2 SYDVKM. Trimming cost V 6 bases and J 6 bases; bases outside gene matches: 14. Here the CDR3 DNA reads TGTGCCAGCAGGCCGCGCGGGACAGGGATTAGATCCGGGGAGCTGTTTTTT. It yields the protein CASRPRGTGIRSGELFF.

Concerning this clone: The same CDR3 can be traced to other DNA sequences in this sample. The CDR3 region is CASRRDNTEAFF. CDR3 coding DNA: TGCGCCAGCCGCAGGGATAACACTGAAGCTTTCTTT. V and J are TRBV5-1 and TRBJ1-1; D might be TRBD1 (5 bases). This CDR3 has 12 residues. Germline CDR1 SGHRS, CDR2 YFSETQ. V gave up 7 bases and J gave up 2 bases, with 9 bases separating them. Full variable domain (rest looked up from reference TRBV5-1 and TRBJ1-1): KAGVTQTPRYLIKTRGQQVTLSCSPISGHRSVSWYQQTPGQGLQFLFEYFSETQRNKGNFPGRFSGRQFSNSRSEMNVSTLELGDSALYLCASRRDNTEAFFGQGTRLTVV.

The gene calls are TRBV4-2 and TRBJ1-2; perhaps TRBD1 as D (6 bases). This CDR3 region has 15 residues. Trimming took off 0 bases at V and 4 bases at J, with 12 bases between the two ends. Germline V CDR1 and CDR2: LGHNA, YNFKEQ. The CDR3 protein is CASSQEGQTSYGYTF. The CDR3 coding sequence is TGTGCCAGCAGCCAAGAAGGACAGACTTCCTATGGCTACACCTTC.

The CDR3, as DNA: TGTGCCAGCAGCTTGCGCGCGGCCACTCCCTCCTACGAGCAGTACTTC. Encoded protein: CASSLRAATPSYEQYF. V is TRBV5-6 and J is TRBJ2-7; D is unclear. The length of the CDR3 is 16 residues. Germline V gene lookup returns CDR1 SGHDT and CDR2 YYEEEE. V lost 1 base and J lost 0, with 14 bases in between.

The genes are TRBV19 and TRBJ2-1; 13 positions match TRBD2. J was trimmed by 14 bases and V by 5 bases; bases with no gene match: 9. From germline, CDR1 is LNHDA and CDR2 SQIVND (reference sequence). The CDR3 is 14 residues long. CDR3 DNA: TGTGCCAGTAGTGGGACTAGCGGGGTACGAGGGGAGTTCTTC. It codes for CASSGTSGVRGEFF.

This clone has just one count. V usage is TRBV28 and J usage is TRBJ2-5; 9 bases are shared with TRBD2. The V segment lost 5 bases and the J segment 10 bases; nucleotides outside the gene matches: 23. This CDR3 spans 18 amino acids. CDR1 is MDHEN and CDR2 is SYDVKM in the germline V gene. In DNA, the CDR3 is TGTGCCAGCAGTATAGCGGGAGAGGGTGCTCGATCCCCGAAGGGCCAGTACTTC. This sequence encodes CASSIAGEGARSPKGQYF.

J is TRBJ2-5 and V is TRBV7-3; a weak D match, TRBD1 (5 bases). CDR1 is SGHTA, CDR2 FQGTGA, per germline. Between the trimmed V and J ends, which lost 5 bases and 0 bases, there was a span of 13 bases. The CDR3 consists of 15 residues. The CDR3 here is CASSPQTANQETQYF. The CDR3, as DNA: TGTGCCAGCAGCCCGCAGACAGCAAACCAAGAGACCCAGTACTTC.

The chain recombines TRBV27 with TRBJ2-1, with 10 bases aligning to TRBD1. The CDR3 extends over 14 amino acids. Trimming at V came to 10 bases and at J to 3 bases, leaving 6 bases not matched to a gene. In germline, CDR1 is MNHEY, CDR2 SMNVEV (reference sequence). The CDR3 DNA follows: TGTGCCACCATGGACAGGGGGGACTACAATGAGCAGTTCTTC. Translated, it gives CATMDRGDYNEQFF.

This clone was seen only once. V gene TRBV11-3 combines with J gene TRBJ1-5; the match to TRBD1 covers 10 bases. Germline values: CDR1 SGHNT, CDR2 YENEEA. Trimming took 0 bases from V and 5 from J; bases not matched to a gene: 4. This CDR3 is built from 16 residues. CDR3 sequence: CASSLDRGTGDQPQHF. The CDR3, as DNA: TGTGCCAGCAGCTTAGATCGTGGGACAGGGGATCAGCCCCAGCATTTT. Using reference TRBV11-3 and TRBJ1-5 for the parts outside the CDR3, the full variable domain is EAGVVQSPRYKIIEKKQPVAFWCNPISGHNTLYWYLQNLGQGPELLIRYENEEAVDDSQLPKDRFSAERLKGVDSTLKIQPAELGDSAVYLCASSLDRGTGDQPQHFGDGTRLSIL.

For the CDR3, the DNA is TGCGCCAGCAGCCAAGTTATCCCCCCGGAAAGCGATGGCTACACCTTC. Its protein is CASSQVIPPESDGYTF. The chain recombines TRBV4-1 with TRBJ1-2; no firm D call. This CDR3 has 16 amino acids. Germline V lookup: CDR1 MGHRA, CDR2 YSYEKL. Trimming cost V 1 base and J 6 bases, with 18 bases left between them.

This chain links TRBV5-1 with TRBJ2-2, with 11 bases identical to TRBD2. The CDR3 is made up of 20 amino acids. Germline CDR1 SGHRS, CDR2 YFSETQ. V dropped 0 bases and J dropped 1; count of bases not matched to a gene: 11. DNA of the CDR3: TGCGCCAGCAGCTTGGCCCCGCTAGCGGGAGGCCAAGAGAACACCGGGGAGCTGTTTTTT. This sequence encodes CASSLAPLAGGQENTGELFF.